A selection of T cell receptor beta chains follows, all from one sample in a study of Ad26.COV2.S vaccination and SARS-CoV-2 variants. The method was immunoSEQ multiplex PCR; TCRdb's version includes in-frame clones alone and lacks a portion of them. Counted here are roughly 350,000 clones, about 86% occurring once; the ten biggest clones make up about 10%. Sequenced material: peripheral blood, taken in a trial of Ad26.COV2.S vaccine versus placebo. Receptors originate from a person between 18 and 65 years old who received the Ad26.COV2.S COVID-19 vaccine or a placebo. Each CDR3 is given with its conserved first and last residue.

j_call,v_call,cdr3_aa
TRBJ2-7,TRBV7-8,CASSLGRERSYEQYF
TRBJ1-1,TRBV7-9,CASHMNTEAFF
TRBJ2-7,TRBV19,CASSQGPKQYF
TRBJ1-1,TRBV29-1,CSPWEQGATEAFF
TRBJ1-5,TRBV25-1,CASSSTGTGEQPQHF
TRBJ1-2,TRBV28,CASSSGQDYGYTF
TRBJ1-5,TRBV7-8,CASSSSTYTNSNQPQHF
TRBJ1-6,TRBV5-1,CASSIAGTVNSPLHF
TRBJ1-2,TRBV19,CASSDRTLNYGYTF
TRBJ1-6,TRBV5-4,CASSYPDRDESPLHF
TRBJ2-5,TRBV28,CASSRPDVSRETQYF
TRBJ1-1,TRBV5-4,CASSQGREAFF
TRBJ1-5,TRBV10-1,CASSEPRGQGNQPQHF
TRBJ1-3,TRBV28,CASSPNDRVNLGNTIYF
TRBJ2-5,TRBV24-1,CATSDGQVAPLQYF
TRBJ2-4,TRBV7-2,CASSLGGGVNIQYF
TRBJ2-5,TRBV5-1,CASSLDAAQETQYF
TRBJ1-4,TRBV9,CASSVDTMGEKLFF
TRBJ2-3,TRBV9,CASSEGLADTDTQYF
TRBJ1-2,TRBV27,CASSFRQGAGGYTF
TRBJ1-2,TRBV6-1,CASSEPGQGQSYGYTF
TRBJ2-3,TRBV19,CASSMAGTDTQYF